This T cell receptor (beta chain) was sequenced in a study of blood T cell repertoires in COVID-19. As for the study in general: Acute and convalescent COVID-19 samples came from the United States, Italy and Spain. T cells, B-cell-depleted T cells, or PBMCs provided the cDNA or gDNA that served as material.

In the original processing: Amplification of reference gene primers provided the estimated nucleated cell counts. Data came from immunoSEQ multiplex PCR; TCRdb stores just in-frame clones and leaves some out. V, J and clone size derive from that table, while D and trimming were established from the DNA sequence. The sample has around 200,000 clones; around 86% are singletons. The CDR3 has 13 residues. The germline V gene has CDR1 SGHDN and CDR2 FVKESK. V gave up 1 base and J gave up 1 base, with 4 bases separating them. The source of this sequence is a man between 50 and 59 years old with acute or convalescent COVID-19. Sequencing was carried out using peripheral blood. The rearrangement uses TRBV14 and TRBJ1-1; D remains ambiguous. CDR3 region: CASSQAGNTEAFF. CDR3 in DNA: TGTGCCAGCAGCCAAGCAGGGAACACTGAAGCTTTCTTT.